The clone carrying this T cell receptor (beta chain) was counted ten times or more. What it binds is not known. The data were obtained in a study of response to subunit inactivated influenza vaccine. TCRdb re-called the RT-PCR reads through MiXCR, storing one row per CDR3 protein. The sample consists of roughly 700,000 distinct CDR3 sequences, roughly 14% of them appearing once. Germline assignment: CDR1 SEHNR and CDR2 FQNEAQ (reference sequence). This CDR3 comprises 12 residues. The V end lost 2 bases, the J end lost 6 bases, and 6 bases lay between the germline ends. Study-wide results and caveats: Authors suggested each seasonal flu vaccination may recruit only limited numbers of new T cells.

The TCR was taken from a man between 50 and 59 years old who received an inactivated influenza vaccine. The sequences come from PBMCs from blood, collected around 15 days before vaccination. The chain carries TRBV7-9 and TRBJ2-3; D is unclear. The CDR3 region has the DNA TGTGCCAGCAGCTTAATCTCCGATACGCAGTATTTT. Translating it yields CASSLISDTQYF. The full variable domain, rest sourced from reference TRBV7-9 and TRBJ2-3, is DTGVSQNPRHKITKRGQNVTFRCDPISEHNRLYWYRQTLGQGPEFLTYFQNEAQLEKSRLLSDRFSAERPKGSFSTLEIQRTEQGDSAMYLCASSLISDTQYFGPGTRLTVL.